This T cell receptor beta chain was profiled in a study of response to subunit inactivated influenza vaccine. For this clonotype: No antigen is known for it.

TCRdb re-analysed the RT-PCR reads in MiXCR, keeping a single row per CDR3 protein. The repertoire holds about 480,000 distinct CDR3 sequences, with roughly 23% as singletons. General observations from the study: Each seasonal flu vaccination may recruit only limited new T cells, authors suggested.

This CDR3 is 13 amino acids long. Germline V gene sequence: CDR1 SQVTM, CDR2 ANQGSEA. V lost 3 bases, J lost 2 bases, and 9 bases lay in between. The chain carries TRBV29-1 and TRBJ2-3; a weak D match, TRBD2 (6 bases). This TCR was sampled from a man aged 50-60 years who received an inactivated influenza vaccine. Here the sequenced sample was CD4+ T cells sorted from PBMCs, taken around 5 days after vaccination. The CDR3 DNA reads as TGCAGCGTTGATAGCGGTTCCACAGATACGCAGTATTTT. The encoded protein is CSVDSGSTDTQYF.